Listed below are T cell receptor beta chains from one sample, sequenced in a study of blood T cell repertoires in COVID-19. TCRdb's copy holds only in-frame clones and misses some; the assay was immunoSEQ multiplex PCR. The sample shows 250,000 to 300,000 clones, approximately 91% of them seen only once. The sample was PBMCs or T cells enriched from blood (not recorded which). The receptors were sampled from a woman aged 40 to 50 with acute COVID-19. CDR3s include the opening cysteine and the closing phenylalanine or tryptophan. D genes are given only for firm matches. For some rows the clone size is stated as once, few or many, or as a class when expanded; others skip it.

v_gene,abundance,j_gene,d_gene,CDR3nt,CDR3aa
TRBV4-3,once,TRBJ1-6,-,TGCGCCAGCAGCCAAGTACAGAATTCACCCCTCCACTTT,CASSQVQNSPLHF
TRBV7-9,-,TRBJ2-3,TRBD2,TGTGCCAGCAGCTCCCCGGTGATAGCGGGAGACACAGATACGCAGTATTTT,CASSSPVIAGDTDTQYF
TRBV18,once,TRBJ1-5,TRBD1,TGTGCCAGCTCACCAGCTACAGGGGCCAATCAGCCCCAGCATTTT,CASSPATGANQPQHF
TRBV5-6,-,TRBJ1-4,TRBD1,TGTGCCAGCAGCACCGGGACAGGGAGGAGAAAGGAACTGTTTTTT,CASSTGTGRRKELFF
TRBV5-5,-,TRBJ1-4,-,TGTGCCAGCAGCTTGGTTCAACAGGGCGGATCTGAAAAACTGTTTTTT,CASSLVQQGGSEKLFF
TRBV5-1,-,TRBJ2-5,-,TGCGCCAGCAGCTCCGGCCGGGGGATACAAGAGACCCAGTACTTC,CASSSGRGIQETQYF
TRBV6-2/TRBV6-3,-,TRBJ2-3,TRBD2,TGTGCCAGCAGTTACGGGGGACTAGCGACCACAGATACGCAGTATTTT,CASSYGGLATTDTQYF
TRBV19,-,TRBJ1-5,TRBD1,TGTGCCAGTAGCCTCTGGGCAGGGGGCCAGCAGCCCCAGCATTTT,CASSLWAGGQQPQHF
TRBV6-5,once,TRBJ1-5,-,TGTGCCAGCAGGTATCCCAATCAGCCCCAGCATTTT,CASRYPNQPQHF
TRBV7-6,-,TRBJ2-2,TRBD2,TGTGCCAGCAGCGACTCTATTCGAGCGGGGACTACCGGGGAGCTGTTTTTT,CASSDSIRAGTTGELFF
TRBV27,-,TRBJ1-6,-,TGTGCCAGCAGTTTAACCAGGACAGTGAATTCACCCCTCCACTTT,CASSLTRTVNSPLHF
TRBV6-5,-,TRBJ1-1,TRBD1,TGTGCCAGCAGCCTCGGGACAGGGAACACTGAAGCTTTCTTT,CASSLGTGNTEAFF
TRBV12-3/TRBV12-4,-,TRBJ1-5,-,TGTGCCAGCAACGGACAGCTCAATCAGCCCCAGCATTTT,CASNGQLNQPQHF
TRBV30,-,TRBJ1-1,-,TGTGCCTGGAGTGTACTGCGGGTTGGGGTTGGGTTCACTGAAGCTTTCTTT,CAWSVLRVGVGFTEAFF
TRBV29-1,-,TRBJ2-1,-,TGCAGCATTCTAGGGGGCTACAATGAGCAGTTCTTC,CSILGGYNEQFF
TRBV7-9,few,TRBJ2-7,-,TGTGCCAGCAGCTTAGGGGCAGGGAGGACCTACGAGCAGTACTTC,CASSLGAGRTYEQYF
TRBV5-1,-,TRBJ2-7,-,TGCGCCAGCAGCGTAACGGCGGGTCGCTTTGGCTACGAGCAGTACTTC,CASSVTAGRFGYEQYF
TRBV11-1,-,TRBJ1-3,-,TGTGCCAGCAGCCTCGGAGGGAGTGGAAACACCATATATTTT,CASSLGGSGNTIYF
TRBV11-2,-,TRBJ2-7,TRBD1,TGTGCCAGCAAGTTCAGGGGGCCGTACGAGCAGTACTTC,CASKFRGPYEQYF
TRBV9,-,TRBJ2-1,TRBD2,TGTGCCAGCAGCGTACCTAGCGGGGGTAACAATGAGCAGTTCTTC,CASSVPSGGNNEQFF
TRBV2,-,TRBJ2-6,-,TGTGCCAGCAGTAACCAGGGGTCTGGGGCCAACGTCCTGACTTTC,CASSNQGSGANVLTF
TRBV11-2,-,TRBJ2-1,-,TGTGCCAGCAGCTGGACGGACACAACTGAGCAGTTCTTC,CASSWTDTTEQFF
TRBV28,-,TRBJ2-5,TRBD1,TGTGCCAGCAGTGATGGGGTAGGGGGCAGAGAGACCCAGTACTTC,CASSDGVGGRETQYF
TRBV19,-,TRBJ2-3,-,TGTGCCAGTAGTATGGGTGGAGAACGCAACACAGATACGCAGTATTTT,CASSMGGERNTDTQYF
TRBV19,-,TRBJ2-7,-,TGTGCCAGTAGTACGGTGAATGTGGTGGGAGGAAAGCAGTACTTC,CASSTVNVVGGKQYF
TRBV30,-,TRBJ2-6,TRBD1,TGTGCCTGGAGTGCAACAGGGGGCTCTGGGGCCAACGTCCTGACTTTC,CAWSATGGSGANVLTF
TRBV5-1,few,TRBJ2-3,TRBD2,TGCGCCAGCAGCGCCAGCGGGGGCAGCACAGATACGCAGTATTTT,CASSASGGSTDTQYF
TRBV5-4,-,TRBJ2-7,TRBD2,TGTGCCAGCAGGCCCGGGGGGAGGGCGTCCGAGCAGTACTTC,CASRPGGRASEQYF
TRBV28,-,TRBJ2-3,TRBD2,TGTGCCAGCAGTTTAAATCCTCATAAAACCCGGGCGGGAGATTTAGATACGCAGTATTTT,CASSLNPHKTRAGDLDTQYF
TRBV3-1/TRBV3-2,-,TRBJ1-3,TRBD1,TGTGCCAGCAGCCAAGAAGACAGGGAGGGAAACACCATATATTTT,CASSQEDREGNTIYF
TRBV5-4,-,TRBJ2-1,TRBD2,TGTGCCAGCAGCTTGGCCAGCGGGAGGGCCTACAATGAGCAGTTCTTC,CASSLASGRAYNEQFF
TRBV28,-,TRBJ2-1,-,TGTGGGCAGAAAATGCTAGTAGGTCATGAGCAGTTCTTC,CGQKMLVGHEQFF
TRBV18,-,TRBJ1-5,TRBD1,TGTGCCAGCTCACCATCCAGGGGGCGCGAGCCCCAGCATTTT,CASSPSRGREPQHF
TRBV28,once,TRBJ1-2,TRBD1,TGTGCCAGCAGTCAACATACCGGGACAGGCAATGGCTACACCTTC,CASSQHTGTGNGYTF
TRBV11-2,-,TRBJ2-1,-,TGTGCCAGCAGCCCGGGACTCTACAATGAGCAGTTCTTC,CASSPGLYNEQFF
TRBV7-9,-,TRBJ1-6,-,TGTGCCAGCAGCTTAGTTATGGCGGGGAATTCACCCCTCCACTTT,CASSLVMAGNSPLHF
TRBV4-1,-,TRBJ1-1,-,TGCGCCAGCAGCCAAGGCTCAGGGAAAGGTACTGAAGCTTTCTTT,CASSQGSGKGTEAFF